The clone carrying this T cell receptor (beta chain) was seen at least ten times. Its specificity is unknown. The TCRbeta library incorporated unique molecular identifiers. TCRdb reprocessed the PCR reads via MiXCR and lists one record per CDR3 protein. This table holds about 980,000 distinct CDR3 sequences, 25% to 35% found once. The V gene's germline CDR1 is SGHAT and CDR2 FQNNGV. V shed 8 bases and J 3 bases; nucleotides not matched to a gene: 9. CDR3 length equals 15 residues. The data were taken from a study of T-cell reconstitution after alpha-beta-depleted transplantation in children. Points from the study as a whole: Newly produced T cells mostly accounted for T-cell counts and diversity one year post-transplant. Several hundred expanded graft clones reportedly were the source of alpha-beta T cells about two months after transplant.

The TCR sequence derives from a boy in the first two years of life who had a stem cell transplant for SCID, so the T cells may come from the graft donor. This sample comprised PBMCs, mostly from graft donor cells, obtained 360 days after TCRalphabeta/CD19-depleted stem cell transplant. The J gene is TRBJ2-5, the V gene TRBV11-2, with 10 nucleotides matching TRBD2. This CDR3 is CASGVSGGPEETQYF. CDR3 in DNA: TGTGCCAGCGGGGTTAGCGGGGGGCCCGAAGAGACCCAGTACTTC.